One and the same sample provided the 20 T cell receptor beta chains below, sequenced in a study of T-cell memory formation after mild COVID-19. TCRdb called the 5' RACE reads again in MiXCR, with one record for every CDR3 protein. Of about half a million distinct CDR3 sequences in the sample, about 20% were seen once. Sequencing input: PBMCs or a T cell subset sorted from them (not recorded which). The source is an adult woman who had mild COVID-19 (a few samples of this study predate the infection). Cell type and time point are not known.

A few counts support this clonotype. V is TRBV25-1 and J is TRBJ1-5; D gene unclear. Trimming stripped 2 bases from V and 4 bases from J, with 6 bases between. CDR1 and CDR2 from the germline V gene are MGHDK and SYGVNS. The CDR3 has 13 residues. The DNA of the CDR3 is TGTGCCAGCAGTGAAGATGGGAATCAGCCCCAGCATTTT. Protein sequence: CASSEDGNQPQHF.

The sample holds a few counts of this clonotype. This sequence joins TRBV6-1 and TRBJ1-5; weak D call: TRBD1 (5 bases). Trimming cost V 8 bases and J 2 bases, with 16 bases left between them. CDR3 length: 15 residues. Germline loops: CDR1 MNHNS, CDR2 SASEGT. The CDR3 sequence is CASGGWGNGNQPQHF. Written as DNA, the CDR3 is TGTGCCAGCGGGGGGTGGGGGAATGGCAATCAGCCCCAGCATTTT.

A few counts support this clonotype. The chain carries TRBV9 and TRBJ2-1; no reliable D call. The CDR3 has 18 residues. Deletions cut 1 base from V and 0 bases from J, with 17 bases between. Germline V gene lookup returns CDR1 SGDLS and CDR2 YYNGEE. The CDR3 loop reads CASSVTPSLPSSYNEQFF. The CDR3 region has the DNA TGTGCCAGCAGCGTAACCCCGTCACTCCCGAGCTCCTACAATGAGCAGTTCTTC.

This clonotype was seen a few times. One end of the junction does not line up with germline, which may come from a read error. CDR3 coding DNA: TGTGCCATCGCTAGCTCCCACGAGCAGTACTTC. Its translation is CAIASSHEQYF. The chain employs TRBV10-3 and TRBJ2-7, with a possible D match to TRBD2 (5 bases). This CDR3 spans 11 amino acids. Germline CDR1 ENHRY, CDR2 SYGVKD.

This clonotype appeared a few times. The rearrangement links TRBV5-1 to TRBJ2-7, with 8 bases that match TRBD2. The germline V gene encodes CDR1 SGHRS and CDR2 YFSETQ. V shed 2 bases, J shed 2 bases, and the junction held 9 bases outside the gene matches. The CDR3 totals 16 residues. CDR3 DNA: TGCGCCAGCAGCTTCACCGCGGGGGGACCACCCTACGAGCAGTACTTC. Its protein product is CASSFTAGGPPYEQYF. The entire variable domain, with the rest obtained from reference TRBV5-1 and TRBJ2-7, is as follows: KAGVTQTPRYLIKTRGQQVTLSCSPISGHRSVSWYQQTPGQGLQFLFEYFSETQRNKGNFPGRFSGRQFSNSRSEMNVSTLELGDSALYLCASSFTAGGPPYEQYFGPGTRLTVT.

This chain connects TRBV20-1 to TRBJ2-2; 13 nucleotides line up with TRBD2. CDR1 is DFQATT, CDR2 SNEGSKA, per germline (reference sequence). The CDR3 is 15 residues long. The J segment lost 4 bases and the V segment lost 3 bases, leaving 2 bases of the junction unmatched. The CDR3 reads CSARRLAGGTGELFF. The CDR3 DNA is TGCAGTGCTAGGCGACTAGCGGGAGGCACCGGGGAGCTGTTTTTT.

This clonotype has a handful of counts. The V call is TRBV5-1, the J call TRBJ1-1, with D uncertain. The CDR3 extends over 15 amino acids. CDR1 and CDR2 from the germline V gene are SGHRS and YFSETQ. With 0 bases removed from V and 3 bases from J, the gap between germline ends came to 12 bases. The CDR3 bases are TGCGCCAGCAGCTTGGTTGGAAAGGGAGACACTGAAGCTTTCTTT. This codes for CASSLVGKGDTEAFF.

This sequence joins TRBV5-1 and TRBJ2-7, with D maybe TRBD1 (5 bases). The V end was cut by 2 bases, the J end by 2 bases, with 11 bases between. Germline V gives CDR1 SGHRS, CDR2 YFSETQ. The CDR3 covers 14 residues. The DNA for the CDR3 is TGCGCCAGCAGCTTAAAGGGGATGGCCTACGAGCAGTACTTC. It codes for CASSLKGMAYEQYF.

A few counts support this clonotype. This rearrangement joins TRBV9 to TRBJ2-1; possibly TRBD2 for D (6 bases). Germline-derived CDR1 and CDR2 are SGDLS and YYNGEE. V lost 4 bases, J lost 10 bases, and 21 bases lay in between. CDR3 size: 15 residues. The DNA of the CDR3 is TGTGCCAGCAGCAACACGCTAGCGTCAATCAGGGAGCAGTTCTTC. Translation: CASSNTLASIREQFF.

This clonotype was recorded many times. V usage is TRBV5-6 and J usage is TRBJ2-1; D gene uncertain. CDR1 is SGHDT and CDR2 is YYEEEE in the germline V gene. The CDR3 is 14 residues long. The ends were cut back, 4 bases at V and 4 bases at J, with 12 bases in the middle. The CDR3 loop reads CASSSLGGYNEQFF. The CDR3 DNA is TGTGCCAGCAGCAGCTTGGGTGGGTACAATGAGCAGTTCTTC.

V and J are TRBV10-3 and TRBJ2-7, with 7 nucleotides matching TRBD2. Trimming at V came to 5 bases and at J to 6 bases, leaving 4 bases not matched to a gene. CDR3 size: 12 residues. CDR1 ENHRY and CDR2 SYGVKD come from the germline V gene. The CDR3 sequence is CAISPTGGEQYF. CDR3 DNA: TGTGCCATCAGTCCCACGGGGGGCGAGCAGTACTTC.

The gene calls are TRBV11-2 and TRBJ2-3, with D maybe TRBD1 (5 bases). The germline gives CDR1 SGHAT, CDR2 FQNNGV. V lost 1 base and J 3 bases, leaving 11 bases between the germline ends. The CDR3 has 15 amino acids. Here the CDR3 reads CASSLVMGPTDTQYF. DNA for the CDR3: TGTGCCAGCAGCTTAGTGATGGGGCCGACAGATACGCAGTATTTT.

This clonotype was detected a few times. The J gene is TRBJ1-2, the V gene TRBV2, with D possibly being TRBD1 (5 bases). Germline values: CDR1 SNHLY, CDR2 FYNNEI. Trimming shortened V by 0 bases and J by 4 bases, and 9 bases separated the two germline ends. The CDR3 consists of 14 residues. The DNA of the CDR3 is TGTGCCAGCAGTGAAGCAGGGGTGCCCTATGGCTACACCTTC. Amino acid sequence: CASSEAGVPYGYTF.

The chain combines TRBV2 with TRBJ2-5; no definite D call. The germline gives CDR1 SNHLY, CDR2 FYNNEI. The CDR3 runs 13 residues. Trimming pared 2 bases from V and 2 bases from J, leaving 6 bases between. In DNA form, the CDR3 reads TGTGCCAGCAGTGAAATCGGACAAGAGACCCAGTACTTC. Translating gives CASSEIGQETQYF.

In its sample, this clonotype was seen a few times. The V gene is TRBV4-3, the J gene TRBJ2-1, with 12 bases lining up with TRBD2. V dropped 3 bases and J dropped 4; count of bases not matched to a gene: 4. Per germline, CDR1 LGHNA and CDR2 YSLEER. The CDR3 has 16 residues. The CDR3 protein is CASSQRTSGIYNEQFF. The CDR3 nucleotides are TGCGCCAGCAGCCAGAGGACTAGCGGGATATACAATGAGCAGTTCTTC.

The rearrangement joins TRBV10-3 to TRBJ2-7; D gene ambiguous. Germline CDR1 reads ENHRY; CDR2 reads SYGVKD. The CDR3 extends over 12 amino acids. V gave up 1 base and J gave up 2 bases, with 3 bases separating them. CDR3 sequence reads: CAISEFAYEQYF. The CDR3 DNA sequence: TGTGCCATCAGTGAGTTCGCCTACGAGCAGTACTTC.

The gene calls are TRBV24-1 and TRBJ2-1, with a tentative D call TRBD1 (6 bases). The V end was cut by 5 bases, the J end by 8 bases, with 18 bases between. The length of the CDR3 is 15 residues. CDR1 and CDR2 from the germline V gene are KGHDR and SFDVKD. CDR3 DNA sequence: TGTGCCACCAGTGCCAGGGGTCGCTATATGTATGAGCAGTTCTTC. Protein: CATSARGRYMYEQFF.

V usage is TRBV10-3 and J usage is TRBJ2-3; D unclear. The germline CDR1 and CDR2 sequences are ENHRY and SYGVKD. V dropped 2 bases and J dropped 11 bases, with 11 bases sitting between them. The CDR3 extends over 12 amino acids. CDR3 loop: CAISEGVVGQYF. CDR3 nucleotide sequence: TGTGCCATCAGTGAGGGTGTGGTAGGGCAGTATTTT.

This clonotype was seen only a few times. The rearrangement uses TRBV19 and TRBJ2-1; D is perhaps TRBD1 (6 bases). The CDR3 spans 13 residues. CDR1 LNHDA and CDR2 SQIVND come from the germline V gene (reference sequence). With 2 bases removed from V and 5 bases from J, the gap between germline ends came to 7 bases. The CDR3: CASSIQGNNEQFF. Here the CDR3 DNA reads TGTGCCAGTAGTATACAGGGGAACAATGAGCAGTTCTTC.

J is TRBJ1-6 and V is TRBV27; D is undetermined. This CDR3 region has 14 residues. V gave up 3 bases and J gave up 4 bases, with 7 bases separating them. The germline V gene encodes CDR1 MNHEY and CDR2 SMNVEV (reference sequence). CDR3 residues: CASSFVQYNSPLHF. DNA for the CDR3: TGTGCCAGCAGTTTCGTACAGTATAATTCACCCCTCCACTTT.